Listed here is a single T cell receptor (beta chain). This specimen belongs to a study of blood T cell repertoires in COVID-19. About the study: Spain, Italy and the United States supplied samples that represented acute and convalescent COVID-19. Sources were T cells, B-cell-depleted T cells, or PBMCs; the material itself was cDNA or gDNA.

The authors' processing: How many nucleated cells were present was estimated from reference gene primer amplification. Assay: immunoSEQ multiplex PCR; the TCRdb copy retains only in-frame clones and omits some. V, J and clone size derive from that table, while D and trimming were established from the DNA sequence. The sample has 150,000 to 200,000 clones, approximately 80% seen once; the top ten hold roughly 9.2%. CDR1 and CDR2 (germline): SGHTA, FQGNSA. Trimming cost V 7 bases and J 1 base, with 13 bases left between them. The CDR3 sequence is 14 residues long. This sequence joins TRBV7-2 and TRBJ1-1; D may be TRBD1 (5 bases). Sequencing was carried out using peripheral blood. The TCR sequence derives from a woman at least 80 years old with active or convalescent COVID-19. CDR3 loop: CASTGGMWNTEAFF. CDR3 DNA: TGTGCCAGCACGGGGGGGATGTGGAACACTGAAGCTTTCTTT.